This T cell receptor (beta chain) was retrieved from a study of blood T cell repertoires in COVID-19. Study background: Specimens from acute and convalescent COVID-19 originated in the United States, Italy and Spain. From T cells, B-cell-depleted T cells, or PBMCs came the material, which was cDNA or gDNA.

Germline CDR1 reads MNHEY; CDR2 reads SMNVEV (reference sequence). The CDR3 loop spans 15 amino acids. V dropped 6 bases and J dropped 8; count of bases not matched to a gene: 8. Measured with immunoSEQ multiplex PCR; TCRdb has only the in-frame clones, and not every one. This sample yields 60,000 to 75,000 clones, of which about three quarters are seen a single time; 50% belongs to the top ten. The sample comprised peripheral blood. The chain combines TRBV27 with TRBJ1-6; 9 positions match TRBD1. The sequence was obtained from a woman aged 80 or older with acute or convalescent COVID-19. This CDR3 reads CASRRSTGGDSPLHF. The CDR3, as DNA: TGTGCCAGCAGACGGTCGACAGGGGGAGATTCACCCCTCCACTTT.